This T cell receptor (beta chain) emerged from a study of control samples from healthy donors and cancer patients. Generated by immunoSEQ multiplex PCR, the TCRdb table keeps only in-frame clones and is missing some. In the table there are tens of thousands of clones, about nine tenths of which are singletons. Germline CDR1 SGHTA, CDR2 FQGNSA. This CDR3 has 14 residues. The V gene lost 3 bases and the J gene lost 8 bases, with 13 bases spanning the gap. The source material was blood. The chain carries TRBV7-2 and TRBJ1-4, with a weak D call TRBD1 (6 bases). The source of this sequence is a man aged 50-60 years in good health. CDR3 in DNA: TGTGCCAGCAGCTTGGCCCAGGGGTACGAAAAACTGTTTTTT. Encoded protein: CASSLAQGYEKLFF.